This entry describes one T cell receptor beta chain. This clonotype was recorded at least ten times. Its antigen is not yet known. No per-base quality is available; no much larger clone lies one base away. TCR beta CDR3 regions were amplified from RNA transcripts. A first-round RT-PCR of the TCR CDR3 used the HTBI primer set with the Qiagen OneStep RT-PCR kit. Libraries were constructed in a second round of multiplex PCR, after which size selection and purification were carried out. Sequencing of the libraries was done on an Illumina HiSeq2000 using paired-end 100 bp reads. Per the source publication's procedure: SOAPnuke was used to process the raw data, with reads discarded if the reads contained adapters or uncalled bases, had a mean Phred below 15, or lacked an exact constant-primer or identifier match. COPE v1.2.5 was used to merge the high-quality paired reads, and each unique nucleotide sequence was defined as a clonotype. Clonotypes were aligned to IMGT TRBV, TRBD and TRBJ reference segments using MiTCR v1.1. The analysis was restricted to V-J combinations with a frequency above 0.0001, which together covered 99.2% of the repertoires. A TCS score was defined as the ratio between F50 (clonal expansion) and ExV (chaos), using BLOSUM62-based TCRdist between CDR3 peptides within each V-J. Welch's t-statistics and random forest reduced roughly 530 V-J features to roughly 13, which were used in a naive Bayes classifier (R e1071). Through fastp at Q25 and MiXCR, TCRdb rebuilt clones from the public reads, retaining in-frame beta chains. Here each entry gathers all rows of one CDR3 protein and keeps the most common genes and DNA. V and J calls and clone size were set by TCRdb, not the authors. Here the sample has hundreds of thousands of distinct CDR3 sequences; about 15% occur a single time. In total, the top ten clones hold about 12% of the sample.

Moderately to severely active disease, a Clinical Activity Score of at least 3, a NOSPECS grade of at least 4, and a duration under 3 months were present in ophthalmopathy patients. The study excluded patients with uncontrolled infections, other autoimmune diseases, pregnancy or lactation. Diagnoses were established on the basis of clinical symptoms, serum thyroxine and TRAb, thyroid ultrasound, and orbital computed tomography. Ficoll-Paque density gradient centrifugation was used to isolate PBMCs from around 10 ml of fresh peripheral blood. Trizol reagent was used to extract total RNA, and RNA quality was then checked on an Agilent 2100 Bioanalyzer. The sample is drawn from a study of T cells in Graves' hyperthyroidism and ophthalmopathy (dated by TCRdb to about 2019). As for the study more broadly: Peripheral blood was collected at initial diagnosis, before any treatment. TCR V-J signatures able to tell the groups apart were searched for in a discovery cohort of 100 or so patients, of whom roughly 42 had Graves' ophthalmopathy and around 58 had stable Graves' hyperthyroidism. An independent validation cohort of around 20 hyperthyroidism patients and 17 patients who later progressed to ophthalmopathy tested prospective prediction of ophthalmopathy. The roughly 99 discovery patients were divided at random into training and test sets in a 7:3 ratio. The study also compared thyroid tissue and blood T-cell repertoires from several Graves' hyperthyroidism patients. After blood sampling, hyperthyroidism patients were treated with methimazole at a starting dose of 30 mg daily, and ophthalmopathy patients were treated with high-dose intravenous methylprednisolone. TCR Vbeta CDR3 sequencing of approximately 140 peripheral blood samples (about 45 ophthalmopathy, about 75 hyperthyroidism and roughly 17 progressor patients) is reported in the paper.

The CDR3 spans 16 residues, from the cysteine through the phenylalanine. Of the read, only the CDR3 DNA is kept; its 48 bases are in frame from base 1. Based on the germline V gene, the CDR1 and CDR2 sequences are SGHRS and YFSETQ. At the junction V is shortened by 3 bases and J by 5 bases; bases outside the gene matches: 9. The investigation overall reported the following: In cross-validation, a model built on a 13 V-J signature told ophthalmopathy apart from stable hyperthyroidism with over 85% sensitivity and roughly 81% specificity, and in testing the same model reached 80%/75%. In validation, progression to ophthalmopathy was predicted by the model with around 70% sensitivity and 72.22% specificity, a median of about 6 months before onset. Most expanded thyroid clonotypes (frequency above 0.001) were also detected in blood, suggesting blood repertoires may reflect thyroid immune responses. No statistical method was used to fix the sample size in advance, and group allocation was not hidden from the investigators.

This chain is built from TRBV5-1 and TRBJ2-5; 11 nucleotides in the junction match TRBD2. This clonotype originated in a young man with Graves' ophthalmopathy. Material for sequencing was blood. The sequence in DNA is TGCGCCAGCAGCTACGGGCTAGCGGGAGGACACGAGACCCAGTACTTC. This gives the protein CASSYGLAGGHETQYF.